The present TCR beta chain was sequenced within a study of T cells in Graves' hyperthyroidism and ophthalmopathy. A few counts support this clonotype. Ophthalmopathy patients all had a Clinical Activity Score of at least 3, a NOSPECS grade of at least 4 and disease under 3 months old. Uncontrolled infection, other autoimmune disease, pregnancy or lactation led to exclusion. RNA transcripts yielded amplified TCR beta CDR3 regions. Using the HTBI primer set, a first-round RT-PCR was run on the TCR CDR3. One entry per CDR3 protein results from TCRdb running MiXCR on the multiplex PCR reads. The sample shows approximately 600,000 distinct CDR3 sequences, less than 25% of them seen only once. Source material: blood. This receptor was taken from a young man with Graves' ophthalmopathy.

Written as DNA, the CDR3 is TGTGCCATCAGTGAGTCGACAGGAGGTACCTCCCTCCACTTT. It yields the protein CAISESTGGTSLHF. This chain links TRBV10-3 with TRBJ1-6; D is perhaps TRBD1 (6 bases). Trimming took off 0 bases at V and 14 bases at J, with 14 bases between the two ends. The CDR3 spans 14 residues. Looked up from germline, CDR1 is ENHRY and CDR2 is SYGVKD.